These 7 T cell receptor beta chains share one sample of origin, sequenced in a study of blood T cell repertoires in COVID-19. Clones were sequenced by immunoSEQ multiplex PCR, and TCRdb holds only the in-frame ones, with some missing. The table has 140,000 to 150,000 clones, more than 65% seen once; the top ten hold more than 8.5%. The material sequenced was peripheral blood. These receptors originate from a man aged 60-69 years with active or convalescent COVID-19.

This chain uses TRBV7-2 with TRBJ2-7, with D unclear. The CDR3 is made up of 12 amino acids. The V and J ends lost 0 bases and 8 bases respectively, with 8 bases between them. Germline CDR1 reads SGHTA; CDR2 reads FQGNSA. DNA for the CDR3: TGTGCCAGCAGCTTAGCCCCCAGGCAGCAGTACTTC. Translation: CASSLAPRQQYF.

This chain joins TRBV6-5 and TRBJ2-3, with a possible D match to TRBD2 (5 bases). CDR3 length equals 15 residues. CDR1 and CDR2 (germline): MNHEY, SVGAGI. V was trimmed by 6 bases and J by 2 bases, leaving 15 bases between them. CDR3 protein: CASRPGPGLTDTQYF. The CDR3 DNA reads as TGTGCCAGCAGACCCGGCCCAGGACTCACAGATACGCAGTATTTT.

V usage is TRBV29-1 and J usage is TRBJ1-1, with TRBD1 matching over 8 bases. CDR1 is SQVTM and CDR2 is ANQGSEA in the germline V gene. CDR3 length equals 16 residues. J lost 1 base, V lost 5 bases, and 12 bases had no gene match. The DNA for the CDR3 is TGCAGCGTTCACAATCGCCTGACAGGGGAGAACACTGAAGCTTTCTTT. Amino acid sequence: CSVHNRLTGENTEAFF.

The chain links TRBV11-3 to TRBJ2-6; maybe TRBD1 (6 bases). The CDR3 spans 16 residues. Trimming shortened V by 4 bases and J by 0 bases, and 10 bases separated the two germline ends. Germline V gene lookup returns CDR1 SGHNT and CDR2 YENEEA. CDR3 coding DNA: TGTGCCAGCAGCTCGGACAGCGGCTCTGGGGCCAACGTCCTGACTTTC. Encoded protein: CASSSDSGSGANVLTF.

The CDR3 DNA reads as TGTGCCAGCAGCACAGGAATGCCGCCCCAGCATTTT. Residues: CASSTGMPPQHF. The V gene is TRBV6-2 or TRBV6-3, the J gene TRBJ1-5, with D possibly TRBD1 on 5 matching bases. Trimming took off 6 bases at V and 9 bases at J, with 12 bases between the two ends. CDR3 length: 12 amino acids. Germline CDR1 and CDR2: MNHEY and SVGEGT.

This clone came up once. J is TRBJ2-1 and V is TRBV19; 12 positions match TRBD1. Germline-derived CDR1 and CDR2 are LNHDA and SQIVND (reference sequence). The CDR3 consists of 15 residues. V was pared by 6 bases and J by 8 bases, with 8 bases of the junction left unmatched. The CDR3 DNA is TGTGCCAGTAGAAATTCCGGGACAGGGGGCCATGAGCAGTTCTTC. Protein product: CASRNSGTGGHEQFF. Variable domain in full (rest from reference TRBV19 and TRBJ2-1): DGGITQSPKYLFRKEGQNVTLSCEQNLNHDAMYWYRQDPGQGLRLIYYSQIVNDFQKGDIAEGYSVSREKKESFPLTVTSAQKNPTAFYLCASRNSGTGGHEQFFGPGTRLTVL.

This chain joins TRBV14 and TRBJ1-2; 7 bases match TRBD1. V was clipped by 4 bases and J by 2 bases; unmatched bases: 1. This CDR3 comprises 13 residues. Germline V CDR1 and CDR2: SGHDN, FVKESK. The CDR3 DNA sequence: TGTGCCAGCAGCCTGGGACAGAACTATGGCTACACCTTC. This sequence encodes CASSLGQNYGYTF.